Detailed here is one T cell receptor beta chain. These data come from a study of early T cells in non-severe SARS-CoV-2 infection. Overall study context: Sequencing was performed on bulk RNA from unsorted whole blood, leaving chains unpaired.

Attached unique molecular identifiers marked individual cDNA molecules. TCRdb independently ran MiXCR on the 5' RACE reads; one entry per CDR3 protein. Of tens of thousands of distinct CDR3 sequences in the sample, around 15% were seen once. V lost 1 base and J lost 6; bases outside the gene matches: 2. CDR3 length equals 15 residues. CDR1 and CDR2 from the germline V gene are SGHTA and FQGTGA. This TCR was recovered from an adult who was a healthcare worker with PCR-confirmed SARS-CoV-2 infection or an uninfected control (not recorded which). The chain links TRBV7-3 to TRBJ2-1, with 11 bases that match TRBD1. Sequencing was performed on whole blood. CDR3 loop: CASSLKGQGVNEQFF. The DNA of the CDR3 is TGTGCCAGCAGCTTAAAGGGACAGGGGGTCAATGAGCAGTTCTTC.